This entry describes one TCR beta chain. Its antigen is unidentified. This may be a read error: a much more frequent sequence differs by one nucleotide. The sample is drawn from a study of breast tumors, draining lymph nodes, adjacent tissues. Study observations and caveats: Tumors had less TCR diversity than lymph nodes, more than nontumor tissue. Tumor T cell lymph node origin was a supported hypothesis, not proven. Tumor and nontumor repertoires were significantly more similar in luminal-like than in basal-like breast cancer.

MiXCR, run by TCRdb on the multiplex PCR reads, gives a single entry per CDR3 protein. This sample has more than 250,000 distinct CDR3 sequences; more than 30% occur once, and the top ten carry under 1.2%. The lymph nodes were axillary draining lymph nodes from breast cancer patients. The source is a female donor with breast cancer. Some clones in this sample may be carry-over from other donors' samples. The material sequenced was axillary lymph node tissue.

This chain's CDR3 is CAGSFNSAQETQYF. The CDR3 nucleotides read TGTGCCGGCAGCTTCAATAGCGCTCAAGAGACCCAGTACTTC. J is TRBJ2-5 and V is TRBV11-2; tentative D call: TRBD2 (5 bases). Germline V CDR1 and CDR2: SGHAT, FQNNGV. There are 14 residues in the CDR3. Full variable domain (rest looked up from reference TRBV11-2 and TRBJ2-5): EAGVAQSPRYKIIEKRQSVAFWCNPISGHATLYWYQQILGQGPKLLIQFQNNGVVDDSQLPKDRFSAERLKGVDSTLKIQPAKLEDSAVYLCAGSFNSAQETQYFGPGTRLLVL.